A selection of T cell receptor beta chains follows, all from one sample in a study of blood T cell repertoires in COVID-19. Data came from immunoSEQ multiplex PCR; TCRdb stores just in-frame clones and leaves some out. The sample includes about 66,000 clones, approximately 79% seen only once; the top ten take approximately 6.6%. The sequenced sample was peripheral blood. These receptors all stem from a man aged 55 to 69 with acute or convalescent COVID-19. Each CDR3 is given with its conserved first and last residue. Fields, in order: D gene, clone size, V gene, J gene, CDR3 DNA, CDR3 protein. D genes are given only for firm matches. Clone size is given for some rows only: seen once, a few or many times, or a class if the clone is expanded.

>TRBD1|-|TRBV18|TRBJ1-3
TGTGCCAGCTCACGAGGACAGGGTGGGCCTGGAAACACCATATATTTT
CASSRGQGGPGNTIYF
>TRBD1|-|TRBV18|TRBJ2-4
TGTGCCAGCTCACCAAGGCCGGGACAGATACTAGCCAAAAACATTCAGTACTTC
CASSPRPGQILAKNIQYF
>-|-|TRBV7-2|TRBJ2-5
TGTGCCAGCAGCTTACTAGGGGCAGGGACCCAGTACTTC
CASSLLGAGTQYF
>-|-|TRBV6-5|TRBJ1-1
TGTGCCACCGAGGGAAACACTGAAGCTTTCTTT
CATEGNTEAFF
>-|-|TRBV7-8|TRBJ1-2
TGTGCCAGCAGCTTACTGGCAGGGTCTAACTATGGCTACACCTTC
CASSLLAGSNYGYTF
>-|-|TRBV6-4|TRBJ2-3
TGTGCCAGCAGTGAGCAGAGCACAGATACGCAGTATTTT
CASSEQSTDTQYF
>-|-|TRBV30|TRBJ2-6
TGTGCCTGGAGCGGAGATATCCAGTCTGGGGCCAACGTCCTGACTTTC
CAWSGDIQSGANVLTF
>-|-|TRBV11-2|TRBJ2-7
TGTGCCAGCAGCTTTAGGCCCAGGGACGAGCAGTACTTC
CASSFRPRDEQYF
>TRBD1|few|TRBV2|TRBJ1-3
TGTGCCAGCAGTGGGGGACAGGGAGGTGCTGGAAACACCATATATTTT
CASSGGQGGAGNTIYF
>TRBD1|-|TRBV18|TRBJ2-4
TGTGCCAGCTCACCTCCGGGACAGGGGGACCTAGCCAAAAACATTCAGTACTTC
CASSPPGQGDLAKNIQYF
>-|few|TRBV5-1|TRBJ2-7
TGCGCCAGCAGCTCAGGGACCTACGAGCAGTACTTC
CASSSGTYEQYF
>-|-|TRBV6-2/TRBV6-3|TRBJ1-5
TGTGCCAGCAGTTACCTCAATCAGCCCCAGCATTTT
CASSYLNQPQHF
>-|few|TRBV7-6|TRBJ1-3
TGTGCCAGCAGCTTAGTCGTAGGGGCCAGCTCTGGAAACACCATATATTTT
CASSLVVGASSGNTIYF
>TRBD1|-|TRBV2|TRBJ1-2
TGTGCCAGCAGGCTCACAGGGGTTGGCTACACCTTC
CASRLTGVGYTF
>-|-|TRBV10-3|TRBJ1-1
TGTGCCATCAGTGAGAGTTCCGGGGAAGCTTTCTTT
CAISESSGEAFF
>TRBD2|-|TRBV3-1/TRBV3-2|TRBJ2-1
TGTGCCAGCAGTCAGAGACTAGCGGGGAACTACAATGAGCAGTTCTTC
CASSQRLAGNYNEQFF
>TRBD1|-|TRBV4-3|TRBJ1-5
TGCGCCAGCAGCTCAGGACAGGGGGCAGATCAGCCCCAGCATTTT
CASSSGQGADQPQHF
>-|-|TRBV19|TRBJ1-1
TGTGCCAGTAGTATAGCAAACAGGGATGGCACTGAAGCTTTCTTT
CASSIANRDGTEAFF
>TRBD1|-|TRBV6-2/TRBV6-3|TRBJ1-3
TGTGCCAGCAGTCTCTATCCGGGACAGGGGACCTTCTCTGGAAACACCATATATTTT
CASSLYPGQGTFSGNTIYF
>-|-|TRBV6-6|TRBJ2-2
TGTGCCAGCATTCGACGTGGAGGGTTTGTCGGGGTCGGGAACACCGGGGAGCTGTTTTTT
CASIRRGGFVGVGNTGELFF
>TRBD1|-|TRBV4-3|TRBJ1-5
TGCGCCAGCAGCCAAGGGACAGGGGCCTTCTCTCAACCCCAGCATTTT
CASSQGTGAFSQPQHF
>TRBD1|-|TRBV6-5|TRBJ1-6
TGTGCCAGCAGCGACAGGGGGCGCGGTTCACCCCTCCACTTT
CASSDRGRGSPLHF
>-|-|TRBV5-6|TRBJ2-3
TGTGCCAGCAGCATTGGTATTCGAGGTTTCACAGATACGCAGTATTTT
CASSIGIRGFTDTQYF
>-|-|TRBV14|TRBJ2-7
TGTGCCAGCAGCCAAGATTTGCAGGGCTCCTACGAGCAGTACTTC
CASSQDLQGSYEQYF
>-|-|TRBV7-2|TRBJ2-7
TGTGCCAGCAGCTTTGGCAGAAATACCTACGAGCAGTACTTC
CASSFGRNTYEQYF
>-|-|TRBV10-3|TRBJ1-1
TGTGCCATCAGTGAGTCGGGGCAATTTAATGCTTTCTTT
CAISESGQFNAFF
>TRBD2|-|TRBV6-2/TRBV6-3|TRBJ2-7
TGTGCCAGCAGTTACCCCACTAGCGGGGGGGCCTACGAGCAGTACTTC
CASSYPTSGGAYEQYF
>TRBD1|-|TRBV11-2|TRBJ2-3
TGTGCCAGCAGCACCTCGGGCAGGGGGCAAGATACGCAGTATTTT
CASSTSGRGQDTQYF
>-|-|TRBV30|TRBJ2-4
TGTGCCTGGATGGCGCCGGGTATGGGCAAAAACATTCAGTACTTC
CAWMAPGMGKNIQYF
>-|-|TRBV7-2|TRBJ2-2
TGTGCCACCTCGAACACCGGGGAGCTGTTTTTT
CATSNTGELFF
>TRBD1|-|TRBV28|TRBJ1-5
TGTGCCAGCAGCCCTACCGGACAGGGCAATCAGCCCCAGCATTTT
CASSPTGQGNQPQHF
>TRBD1|-|TRBV10-3|TRBJ1-2
TGTGCCATCAGAACAGGGGGCTCTAACTATGGCTACACCTTC
CAIRTGGSNYGYTF
>-|-|TRBV3-1/TRBV3-2|TRBJ1-6
TGTGCCAGCAGCCAAGATGGGGGGGCGCGTAATTCACCCCTCCACTTT
CASSQDGGARNSPLHF
>TRBD1|medium-sized|TRBV27|TRBJ1-1
TGTGCCAGCAGTCTCCGTGGAGGGGGCCTAGCTTTCTTT
CASSLRGGGLAFF
>-|-|TRBV15|TRBJ1-4
TGTGCCACCAGTGTCCAAGGAGGGTTTGGTGAAAAACTGTTTTTT
CATSVQGGFGEKLFF
>TRBD1|-|TRBV30|TRBJ1-3
TGTGCCTGGTCCAATCAAGGGGGCTTTGGAAACACCATATATTTT
CAWSNQGGFGNTIYF
>-|-|TRBV7-2|TRBJ2-7
TGTGCCAGCAGCTCCGGGTCCACCTACGAGCAGTACTTC
CASSSGSTYEQYF
>TRBD1|-|TRBV5-1|TRBJ1-1
TGCGCCAGCAGCTTGGGCGGCAGGGGGCACACTGAAGCTTTCTTT
CASSLGGRGHTEAFF
>TRBD1|-|TRBV9|TRBJ1-6
TGTGCCAGCAGCGTAGGACAGACAGGGGCTAATTCACCCCTCCACTTT
CASSVGQTGANSPLHF
>TRBD1|few|TRBV6-2/TRBV6-3|TRBJ1-1
TGTGCCAGCAGTGCGCAGGGGGCGCTTACTGAAGCTTTCTTT
CASSAQGALTEAFF
>TRBD1|-|TRBV10-2|TRBJ1-4
TGCGCCAGCAGAGACAGGGCGGGTGAAAAACTGTTTTTT
CASRDRAGEKLFF
>-|-|TRBV7-2|TRBJ1-1
TGTGCCAGCAACCCCGGGGTGAGCACTGAAGCTTTCTTT
CASNPGVSTEAFF
>TRBD1|-|TRBV19|TRBJ1-5
TGTGCCAGTAGTCCGGGACAGGGGGGTTCGAAGGGTCAGCCCCAGCATTTT
CASSPGQGGSKGQPQHF